The 32 T cell receptor beta chains in this list originate from one sample, sequenced in a study of cytomegalovirus exposure and HLA in healthy donors (TCRdb year 2017). The library came from the immunoSEQ multiplex PCR assay. A mixture of 60 forward primers for TCR Vbeta segments and 13 reverse primers for TCR Jbeta segments was used in the multiplex PCR. TCRdb retrieved this table from immuneACCESS and kept in-frame rearrangements only. Not all clones are present; in checked studies, unresolved V genes account for under half, and no reason is known for the remainder. Recorded for this sample are roughly 290,000 clones; around nine tenths of them occurred a single time. The ten largest clones take up about 2% of the sample. Sequenced input: PBMCs. The receptor set was obtained from a woman between 18 and 29 years old in good health and CMV-seronegative.

The chain carries TRBV7-5 and TRBJ1-1; TRBD1 is taken as the D call from the table, unchecked against the DNA. TRBV7-5 is described as a pseudogene. This CDR3 contains 15 residues. The CDR3 sequence is CARSLVQGHDTEAFF. The CDR3 coding sequence is TGTGCCAGAAGCTTAGTACAGGGCCATGACACTGAAGCTTTCTTT.

The gene calls are TRBV6-5 and TRBJ2-6; 7 bases are a match to TRBD2. The junction had 2 bases not matched to a gene; V was cut back by 8 bases and J by 1 base. There are 14 residues in the CDR3. Germline-derived CDR1 and CDR2 are MNHEY and SVGAGI. The DNA for the CDR3 is TGTGCCAGCGGGGGGGGATCTGGGGCCAACGTCCTGACTTTC. Its protein is CASGGGSGANVLTF.

The rearrangement links TRBV6-5 to TRBJ2-5; 7 positions agree with TRBD2. J lost 1 base, V lost 0 bases, and 2 bases had no gene match. The CDR3 loop spans 15 amino acids. CDR1 is MNHEY and CDR2 is SVGAGI in the germline V gene. The CDR3 nucleotides are TGTGCCAGCAGTTACTCGAGGACTAGCCAAGAGACCCAGTACTTC. This translates into CASSYSRTSQETQYF.

The chain employs TRBV27 and TRBJ2-5; TRBD1 might be the D (6 bases). This CDR3 is built from 14 residues. CDR1 and CDR2 (germline): MNHEY, SMNVEV (reference sequence). V dropped 3 bases and J dropped 1 base, with 9 bases sitting between them. The CDR3 loop reads CASSFGRGQETQYF. The CDR3, as DNA: TGTGCCAGCAGTTTTGGCAGGGGCCAAGAGACCCAGTACTTC.

This chain links TRBV5-4 with TRBJ1-1; no firm D call. The V gene's germline CDR1 is SGHNT and CDR2 YYREEE (reference sequence). The V gene lost 1 base and the J gene lost 0 bases, with 7 bases spanning the gap. The CDR3 runs 14 residues. The CDR3 coding sequence is TGTGCCAGCAGCTTGTTATCCTTGAACACTGAAGCTTTCTTT. Protein product: CASSLLSLNTEAFF.

The chain has TRBV18 and TRBJ2-5; the D gene is possibly TRBD1 (6 bases). The J call is doubtful: the DNA matches TRBJ2-7 better. This CDR3 spans 13 amino acids. Germline V gene sequence: CDR1 KGHSH, CDR2 LQKENI. The CDR3 sequence is CASSPRAGDEQYF. As DNA, the CDR3 is TGTGCCAGCTCACCACGGGCAGGGGACGAGCAGTACTTC.

The sample holds one count of this clone. V gene TRBV14 combines with J gene TRBJ2-7; 11 nucleotides agree with TRBD2. The CDR3 consists of 18 residues. CDR1 and CDR2 from the germline V gene are SGHDN and FVKESK. Unmatched junction bases numbered 12, after V lost 5 bases and J lost 0 bases. The CDR3 protein is CASSSASGGLRGSYEQYF. Here the CDR3 DNA reads TGTGCCAGCAGCTCCGCTAGCGGGGGGCTGAGGGGCTCCTACGAGCAGTACTTC.

The chain uses TRBV18 and TRBJ1-2, with 9 bases identical to TRBD1. The CDR3 is 17 amino acids. Losses at the gene ends were 3 bases for V and 4 bases for J; bases not matched to a gene: 12. Germline V lookup: CDR1 KGHSH, CDR2 LQKENI. CDR3 residues: CASSPGQGEGFSYGYTF. The DNA of the CDR3 is TGTGCCAGCTCACCGGGACAGGGAGAAGGATTCTCCTATGGCTACACCTTC.

The rearrangement links TRBV19 to TRBJ2-7, with 7 nucleotides matching TRBD1. The CDR3 is 14 residues long. Germline V lookup: CDR1 LNHDA, CDR2 SQIVND (reference sequence). Losses at the gene ends were 4 bases for V and 3 bases for J; bases not matched to a gene: 6. The chain's CDR3 is CASSTLDRDYEQYF. In DNA, the CDR3 is TGTGCCAGTAGTACCCTCGACAGGGACTACGAGCAGTACTTC.

V usage is TRBV2 and J usage is TRBJ2-5; TRBD2 aligns across 10 bases. Near its end, the DNA agrees better with TRBJ2-7, so the J call may be wrong. CDR3 length: 17 residues. Germline CDR1 SNHLY, CDR2 FYNNEI. This chain's CDR3 is CASSEGLIAGGPDEQYF. CDR3 nucleotides: TGTGCCAGCAGTGAAGGTCTCATAGCGGGGGGCCCTGACGAGCAGTACTTC.

This rearrangement joins TRBV5-1 to TRBJ2-1; the match to TRBD2 covers 10 bases. From germline, CDR1 is SGHRS and CDR2 YFSETQ. This CDR3 spans 15 amino acids. V was clipped by 0 bases and J by 6 bases; unmatched bases: 3. CDR3 in DNA: TGCGCCAGCAGCTTGGTAGCTAGCGGGGGCAATGAGCAGTTCTTC. Residues: CASSLVASGGNEQFF. Looking up the rest from reference TRBV5-1 and TRBJ2-1 gives the full variable domain: KAGVTQTPRYLIKTRGQQVTLSCSPISGHRSVSWYQQTPGQGLQFLFEYFSETQRNKGNFPGRFSGRQFSNSRSEMNVSTLELGDSALYLCASSLVASGGNEQFFGPGTRLTVL.

The chain is built from TRBV27 and TRBJ2-1, with 8 bases aligning to TRBD1. Trimming at V came to 6 bases and at J to 4 bases, leaving 11 bases not matched to a gene. Per the germline V gene, CDR1 is MNHEY and CDR2 is SMNVEV (reference sequence). The CDR3 is made up of 16 amino acids. CDR3 bases: TGTGCCAGCAGATCCCACGGGGACAGGTCGTACAATGAGCAGTTCTTC. Translation gives CASRSHGDRSYNEQFF.

This chain connects TRBV15 to TRBJ1-4; TRBD1 matches 8 bases. Trimming cost V 0 bases and J 5 bases; bases outside gene matches: 8. This CDR3 has 17 residues. Germline CDR1 reads LNHNV; CDR2 reads YYDKDF (reference sequence). The CDR3 sequence: CATSRDFIWDRNEKLFF. The CDR3 DNA follows: TGTGCCACCAGCAGAGATTTTATATGGGACAGGAATGAAAAACTGTTTTTT.

V is TRBV7-8 and J is TRBJ2-5; the match to TRBD2 covers 11 bases. The germline V gene has CDR1 SGHVS and CDR2 FQNEAQ. V trimming: 3 bases; J trimming: 2 bases; junction bases outside the gene matches: 11. The CDR3 runs to 18 residues. The CDR3: CASSFFGGSSGGQETQYF. CDR3 DNA: TGTGCCAGCAGCTTTTTCGGTGGCTCTAGCGGGGGGCAAGAGACCCAGTACTTC.

V gene TRBV9 combines with J gene TRBJ2-1; D gene unclear. Per germline, CDR1 SGDLS and CDR2 YYNGEE. The CDR3 runs to 12 residues. V was cut by 10 bases and J by 0 bases, with 8 bases left in between. CDR3 protein: CASSVSYNEQFF. The CDR3 DNA reads as TGTGCCTCGTCGGTCTCCTACAATGAGCAGTTCTTC.

This clone was detected only once. This chain links TRBV6-5 with TRBJ2-2; TRBD2 agrees at 8 bases. Trimming cost V 2 bases and J 4 bases; bases outside gene matches: 6. The CDR3 spans 16 residues. Germline V gene data show CDR1 as MNHEY and CDR2 as SVGAGI. The CDR3 nucleotides read TGTGCCAGCAGTTACGATTGGGCGGGGGGCACCGGGGAGCTGTTTTTT. Translating it yields CASSYDWAGGTGELFF.

CDR3 loop: CASSIGPGTSYEQYF. The CDR3, as DNA: TGTGCCAGTAGTATAGGCCCCGGTACTTCCTACGAGCAGTACTTC. The chain has TRBV19 and TRBJ2-7; the D is unclear. Trimming pared 1 base from V and 1 base from J, leaving 11 bases between. The CDR3 covers 15 residues. Germline V gene sequence: CDR1 LNHDA, CDR2 SQIVND (reference sequence).

The gene calls are TRBV29-1 and TRBJ2-5; 10 nucleotides agree with TRBD2. Gene TRBJ2-7 matches the end of the DNA better, so the J call may be wrong. CDR3 length: 14 residues. In germline, CDR1 is SQVTM, CDR2 ANQGSEA. The chain's CDR3 is CSVETTSGAYEQYF. CDR3 DNA sequence: TGCAGCGTTGAAACAACTAGCGGGGCCTACGAGCAGTACTTC.

The chain carries TRBV2 and TRBJ2-1, with D hard to call. Germline lookup yields CDR1 SNHLY and CDR2 FYNNEI. The CDR3 runs 10 residues. The germline V and J ends were trimmed by 6 bases and 6 bases, with 3 bases remaining between them. CDR3 amino acids: CASSRNEQFF. CDR3 in DNA: TGTGCCAGCAGCCGCAATGAGCAGTTCTTC.

The V call is TRBV19, the J call TRBJ1-5; 7 bases line up with TRBD1. The length of the CDR3 is 15 residues. V lost 4 bases to trimming and J lost 0 bases; unmatched junction nucleotides: 3. Germline-derived CDR1 and CDR2 are LNHDA and SQIVND (reference sequence). CDR3 sequence (DNA): TGTGCCAGTAGTAGGTCAGGGGGTAGCAATCAGCCCCAGCATTTT. Translating it yields CASSRSGGSNQPQHF.

This clone was observed once. Here the CDR3 reads CASSYSKNTEAFF. Written as DNA, the CDR3 is TGTGCCAGCAGTTACTCCAAGAACACTGAAGCTTTCTTT. This chain links TRBV6-5 with TRBJ1-1; D is undetermined. The CDR3 runs 13 residues. Trimming took off 0 bases at V and 1 base at J, with 3 bases between the two ends. Germline loops: CDR1 MNHEY, CDR2 SVGAGI.

This clone came up a few times. The V gene is TRBV11-3, the J gene TRBJ2-1, with D possibly being TRBD2 (7 bases). From germline, CDR1 is SGHNT and CDR2 YENEEA. The CDR3 contains 13 residues. V lost 5 bases and J lost 6, with 11 bases in between. The CDR3 DNA is TGTGCCAGCAGCGGGGGCGGGGGCAATGAGCAGTTCTTC. It is translated as CASSGGGGNEQFF.

V and J are TRBV5-5 and TRBJ1-1, with TRBD1 identical over 9 bases. J gave up 7 bases and V 4 bases, and 8 bases lay outside the gene matches. Germline V lookup: CDR1 SGHKS, CDR2 YYEKEE (reference sequence). The CDR3 length is 14 residues. The CDR3 coding sequence is TGTGCCAGCAGCCCCTCGACAGGGGGGAATGAAGCTTTCTTT. Amino acids: CASSPSTGGNEAFF.

The chain has TRBV18 and TRBJ1-3; no firm D call. This CDR3 has 17 residues. The V end lost 1 base, the J end lost 3 bases, and 16 bases lay between the germline ends. Per germline, CDR1 KGHSH and CDR2 LQKENI. CDR3 nucleotide sequence: TGTGCCAGCTCACCACTGAGAGGCAGCCGGGATGGAAACACCATATATTTT. Protein product: CASSPLRGSRDGNTIYF.

The rearrangement links TRBV6-1 to TRBJ2-5; D possibly corresponds to TRBD2 (6 bases). This CDR3 is 15 amino acids long. Looked up from germline, CDR1 is MNHNS and CDR2 is SASEGT. Trimming stripped 4 bases from V and 5 bases from J, with 17 bases between. The CDR3, as DNA: TGTGCCAGCAGTGTCTTCGACGGGACTCACGAGACCCAGTACTTC. Translated, it gives CASSVFDGTHETQYF.

In regard to this clone: This is likely a read error, given that the CDR3 carries no conserved phenylalanine or tryptophan at its end. J is TRBJ1-6 and V is TRBV19; TRBD1 aligns across 10 bases. Germline assignment: CDR1 LNHDA and CDR2 SQIVND (reference sequence). The CDR3 totals 17 residues. Trimming removed 5 bases from V and 3 bases from J; junction bases left unmatched: 7. Here the CDR3 reads CASSPRDRGSYNSPLHL. The CDR3 DNA reads as TGTGCCAGTAGTCCCAGGGACAGGGGAAGCTATAATTCACCCCTCCACCTT.

This sequence joins TRBV4-2 and TRBJ1-6, with D maybe TRBD1 (5 bases). Trimming pared 0 bases from V and 7 bases from J, leaving 7 bases between. In germline, CDR1 is LGHNA, CDR2 YNFKEQ. The CDR3 is 14 amino acids. In nucleotides, the CDR3 is TGTGCCAGCAGCCAAGAGACAGAGAATTCACCCCTCCACTTT. It codes for CASSQETENSPLHF.

The chain links TRBV2 to TRBJ2-2, with a weak D call TRBD1 (6 bases). The CDR3 extends over 14 amino acids. Germline V gene data show CDR1 as SNHLY and CDR2 as FYNNEI. V shed 5 bases and J shed 8 bases, with 15 bases lying between them. The CDR3 reads CASSPLTQGGELFF. The DNA of the CDR3 is TGTGCCAGCAGTCCTTTGACGCAGGGGGGGGAGCTGTTTTTT.

This rearrangement joins TRBV5-1 to TRBJ2-7; D is possibly TRBD1 (5 bases). This CDR3 is 13 amino acids long. The V end was cut by 5 bases, the J end by 8 bases, with 17 bases between. Germline V gene sequence: CDR1 SGHRS, CDR2 YFSETQ. This chain's CDR3 is CASSPTESTQQYF. CDR3 sequence (DNA): TGCGCCAGCAGTCCGACAGAATCTACGCAGCAGTACTTC.

Here the CDR3 reads CASSLGQIDKNIQYF. DNA for the CDR3: TGCGCCAGCAGCTTGGGTCAGATCGACAAAAACATTCAGTACTTC. The V gene is TRBV5-1, the J gene TRBJ2-4; D is uncertain. Trimming removed 0 bases at V and 3 bases at J, with 10 bases between. Per the germline V gene, CDR1 is SGHRS and CDR2 is YFSETQ. The CDR3 is 15 residues long.

The V and J genes are TRBV27 and TRBJ1-2; D may be TRBD1 (6 bases). The V end lost 5 bases, the J end lost 3 bases, and 34 bases lay between the germline ends. The CDR3 consists of 21 residues. Germline V lookup: CDR1 MNHEY, CDR2 SMNVEV (reference sequence). The CDR3 DNA is TGTGCCAGCAGTCCTCTATATGTTGATCTGCGGGCCACAAAGGGGGACTATGGCTACACCTTC. Its protein product is CASSPLYVDLRATKGDYGYTF.

For this clone: Other DNA sequences in the sample encode the same CDR3. The rearrangement links TRBV7-2 to TRBJ1-6; D is unclear. Germline lookup yields CDR1 SGHTA and CDR2 FQGNSA. V was cut by 5 bases and J by 0 bases, with 14 bases left in between. The CDR3 consists of 17 residues. The CDR3 coding sequence is TGTGCCAGCAGCCTAAGACTGACGAGCTCCTATAATTCACCCCTCCACTTT. This codes for CASSLRLTSSYNSPLHF.